The present TCR beta chain was sequenced within a study of cytomegalovirus exposure and HLA in healthy donors. In the PCR, 60 Vbeta and 13 Jbeta primers were used. The method was immunoSEQ multiplex PCR; TCRdb's version includes in-frame clones alone and lacks a portion of them. The sample yields about 100,000 clones, 77% seen once. The germline gives CDR1 MGHRA, CDR2 YSYEKL. The CDR3 totals 15 residues. Trimming at V came to 4 bases and at J to 7 bases, leaving 9 bases not matched to a gene. The V gene is TRBV4-1, the J gene TRBJ2-1; 8 positions match TRBD2. The TCR originated in a male donor in good health and CMV-seronegative. Input material: PBMCs. The CDR3 DNA reads TGCGCCAGCAGCCTCCCGGGACTAGGAGCTAATGAGCAGTTCTTC. Its translation is CASSLPGLGANEQFF.